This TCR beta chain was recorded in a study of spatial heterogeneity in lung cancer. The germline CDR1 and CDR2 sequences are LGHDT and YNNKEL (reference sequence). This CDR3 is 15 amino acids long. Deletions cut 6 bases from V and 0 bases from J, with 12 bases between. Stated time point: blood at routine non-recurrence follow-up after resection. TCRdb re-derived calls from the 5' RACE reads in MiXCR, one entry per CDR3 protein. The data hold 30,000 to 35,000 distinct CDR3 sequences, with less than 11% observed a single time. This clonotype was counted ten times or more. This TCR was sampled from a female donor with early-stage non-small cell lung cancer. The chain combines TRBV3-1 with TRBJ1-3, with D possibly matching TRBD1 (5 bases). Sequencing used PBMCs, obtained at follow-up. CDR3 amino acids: CASSLQVNSGNTIYF. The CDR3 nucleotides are TGTGCCAGCAGTCTACAGGTCAACTCTGGAAACACCATATATTTT.